This TCR beta chain was found in a study of T-cell memory formation after mild COVID-19. For the study at large: TCR clusters largely stayed donor specific. Study-wide findings and caveats: Clones that shrank (day 15 to 85) were balanced CD4/CD8, whereas later expanders leaned CD4+.

CDR3 length equals 14 residues. Germline CDR1 reads DFQATT; CDR2 reads SNEGSKA (reference sequence). Worth noting for this clonotype: Its antigen remains unidentified.

TCRdb independently ran MiXCR on the 5' RACE reads; one entry per CDR3 protein. Counted here are more than 250,000 distinct CDR3 sequences, around 17% occurring once; the ten biggest clones make up around 23%. The sequenced material came from PBMCs or a T cell subset sorted from them (not recorded which). The clonotype was recovered from a man between 18 and 29 years old who had mild COVID-19 (a few samples of this study predate the infection). Cell type and time point are not known. The chain joins TRBV20-1 to TRBJ2-5, with TRBD2 matching 9 bases. The CDR3 DNA sequence: TGCTCCCTCCTAGCGGGGAGTTACCAAGAGACCCAGTACTTC. This encodes CSLLAGSYQETQYF.